This T cell receptor beta chain is drawn from a study of T and B cells in COVID-19 patients. Blood genomic DNA input for TRB amplification was about 240-500 ng. Study-wide findings and caveats: Few blood samples existed from mildly ill patients during symptoms or early in severe cases. Patients with COVID-19 reportedly showed strongly skewed T cell receptor beta variable and joining gene usage.

TRB rearrangements were amplified by multiplex PCR with BIOMED2 TRB-A/B primers. TCRdb reprocessed the multiplex PCR reads via MiXCR and lists one record per CDR3 protein. The table lists more than 15,000 distinct CDR3 sequences, just over 35% of them singletons. This clonotype came up a few times. Its target is unknown. The CDR3 is made up of 14 amino acids. After removal of 6 bases from V and 3 bases from J, the junction contained 10 bases not matched to a gene. Germline CDR1 SQVTM, CDR2 ANQGSEA. The rearrangement uses TRBV29-1 and TRBJ1-1; TRBD1 matches 7 bases. Input material: blood. The sequence was obtained from a human donor with active COVID-19. CDR3 sequence: CSVLQGIGHTEAFF. CDR3 bases: TGCAGCGTACTACAGGGGATCGGGCACACTGAAGCTTTCTTT.